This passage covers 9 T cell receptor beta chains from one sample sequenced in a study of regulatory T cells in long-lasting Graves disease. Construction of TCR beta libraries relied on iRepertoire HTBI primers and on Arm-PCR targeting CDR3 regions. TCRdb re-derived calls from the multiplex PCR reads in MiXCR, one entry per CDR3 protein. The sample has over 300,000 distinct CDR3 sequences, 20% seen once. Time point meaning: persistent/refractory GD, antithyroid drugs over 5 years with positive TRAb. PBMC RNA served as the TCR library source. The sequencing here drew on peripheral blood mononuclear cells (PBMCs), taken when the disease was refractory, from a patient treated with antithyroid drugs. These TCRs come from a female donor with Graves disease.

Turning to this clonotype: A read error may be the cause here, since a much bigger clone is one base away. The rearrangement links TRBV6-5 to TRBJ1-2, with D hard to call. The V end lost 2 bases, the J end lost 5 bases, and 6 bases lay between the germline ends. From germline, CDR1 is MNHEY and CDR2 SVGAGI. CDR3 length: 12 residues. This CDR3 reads CASSYREYGYTF. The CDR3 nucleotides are TGTGCCAGCAGTTACAGGGAATATGGCTACACCTTC.

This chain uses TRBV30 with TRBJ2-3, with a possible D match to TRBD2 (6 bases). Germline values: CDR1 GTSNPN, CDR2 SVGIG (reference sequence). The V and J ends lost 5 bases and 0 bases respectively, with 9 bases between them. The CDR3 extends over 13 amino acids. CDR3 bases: TGTGCCTGGTCGACTAGGAGCACAGATACGCAGTATTTT. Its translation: CAWSTRSTDTQYF.

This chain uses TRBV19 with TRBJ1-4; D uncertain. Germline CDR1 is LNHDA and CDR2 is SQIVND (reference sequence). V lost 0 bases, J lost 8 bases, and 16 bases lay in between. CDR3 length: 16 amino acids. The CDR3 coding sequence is TGTGCCAGTAGTATAGATCCAGCGAGGTCCAACGAAAAACTGTTTTTT. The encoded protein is CASSIDPARSNEKLFF.

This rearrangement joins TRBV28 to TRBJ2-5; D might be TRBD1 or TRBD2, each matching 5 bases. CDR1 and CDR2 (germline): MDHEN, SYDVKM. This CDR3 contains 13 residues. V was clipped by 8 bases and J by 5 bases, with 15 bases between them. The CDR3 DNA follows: TGTGCCAGCTTCCCCTGGGGGACGGAGACCCAGTACTTC. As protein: CASFPWGTETQYF.

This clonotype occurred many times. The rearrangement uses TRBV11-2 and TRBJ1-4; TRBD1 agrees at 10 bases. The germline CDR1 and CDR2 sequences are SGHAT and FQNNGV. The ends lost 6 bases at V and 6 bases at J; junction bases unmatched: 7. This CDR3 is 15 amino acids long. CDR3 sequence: CASSDPGQGYEKLFF. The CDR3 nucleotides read TGTGCCAGCAGTGATCCGGGACAGGGGTATGAAAAACTGTTTTTT.

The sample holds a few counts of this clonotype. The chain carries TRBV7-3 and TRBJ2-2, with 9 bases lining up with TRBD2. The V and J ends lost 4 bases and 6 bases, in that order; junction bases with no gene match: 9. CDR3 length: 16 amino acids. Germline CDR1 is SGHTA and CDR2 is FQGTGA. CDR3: CASSSLAGLSSGELFF. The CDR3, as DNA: TGTGCCAGCAGCTCGCTAGCGGGACTCTCATCCGGGGAGCTGTTTTTT. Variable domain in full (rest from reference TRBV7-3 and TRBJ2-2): GAGVSQTPSNKVTEKGKYVELRCDPISGHTALYWYRQSLGQGPEFLIYFQGTGAADDSGLPNDRFFAVRPEGSVSTLKIQRTERGDSAVYLCASSSLAGLSSGELFFGEGSRLTVL.

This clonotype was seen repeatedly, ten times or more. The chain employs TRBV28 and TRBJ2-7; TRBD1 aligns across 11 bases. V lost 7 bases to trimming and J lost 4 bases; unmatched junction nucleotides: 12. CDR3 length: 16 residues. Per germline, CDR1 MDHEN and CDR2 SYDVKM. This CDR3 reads CASNLPGQGGGYEQYF. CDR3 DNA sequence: TGTGCCAGCAACTTACCGGGACAGGGGGGCGGTTACGAGCAGTACTTC. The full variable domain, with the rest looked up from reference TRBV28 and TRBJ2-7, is DVKVTQSSRYLVKRTGEKVFLECVQDMDHENMFWYRQDPGLGLRLIYFSYDVKMKEKGDIPEGYSVSREKKERFSLILESASTNQTSMYLCASNLPGQGGGYEQYFGPGTRLTVT.

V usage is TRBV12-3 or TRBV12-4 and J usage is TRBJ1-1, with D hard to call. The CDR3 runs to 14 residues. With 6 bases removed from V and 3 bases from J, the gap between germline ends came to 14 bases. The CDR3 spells CASRADTTYTEAFF. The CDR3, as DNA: TGTGCCAGCAGAGCTGACACTACCTACACTGAAGCTTTCTTT.

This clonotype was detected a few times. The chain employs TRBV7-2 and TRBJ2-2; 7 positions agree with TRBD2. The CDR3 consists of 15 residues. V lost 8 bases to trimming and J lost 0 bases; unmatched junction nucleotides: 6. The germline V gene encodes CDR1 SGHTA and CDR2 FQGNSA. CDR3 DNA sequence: TGTGCCAGCGGAATAAGCGGGGCGAACACCGGGGAGCTGTTTTTT. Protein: CASGISGANTGELFF.